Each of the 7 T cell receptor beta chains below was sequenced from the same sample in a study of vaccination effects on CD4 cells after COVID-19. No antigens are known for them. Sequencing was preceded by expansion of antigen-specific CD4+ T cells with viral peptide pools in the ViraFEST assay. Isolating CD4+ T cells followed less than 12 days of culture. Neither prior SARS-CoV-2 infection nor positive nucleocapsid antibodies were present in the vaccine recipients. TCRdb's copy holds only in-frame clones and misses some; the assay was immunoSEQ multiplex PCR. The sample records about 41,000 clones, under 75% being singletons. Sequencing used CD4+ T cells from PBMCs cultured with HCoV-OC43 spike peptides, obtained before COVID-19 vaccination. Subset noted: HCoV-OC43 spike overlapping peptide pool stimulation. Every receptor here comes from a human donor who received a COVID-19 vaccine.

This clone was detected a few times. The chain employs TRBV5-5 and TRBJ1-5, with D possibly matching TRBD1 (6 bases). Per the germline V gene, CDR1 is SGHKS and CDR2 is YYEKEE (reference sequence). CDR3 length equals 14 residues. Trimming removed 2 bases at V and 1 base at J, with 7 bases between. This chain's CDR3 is CASSFDRSNQPQHF. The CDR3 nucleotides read TGTGCCAGCAGCTTCGACAGGAGCAATCAGCCCCAGCATTTT.

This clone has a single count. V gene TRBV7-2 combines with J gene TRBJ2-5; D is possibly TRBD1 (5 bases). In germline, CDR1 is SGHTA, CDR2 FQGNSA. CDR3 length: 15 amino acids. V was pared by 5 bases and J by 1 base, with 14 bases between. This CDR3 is CASSQTKTVQETQYF. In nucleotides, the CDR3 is TGTGCCAGCAGCCAGACCAAGACAGTCCAAGAGACCCAGTACTTC.

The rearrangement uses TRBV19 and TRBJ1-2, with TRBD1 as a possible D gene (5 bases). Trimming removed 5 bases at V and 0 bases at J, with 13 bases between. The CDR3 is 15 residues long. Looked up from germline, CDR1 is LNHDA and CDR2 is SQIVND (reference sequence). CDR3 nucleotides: TGTGCCAGTAGTTTCGGGACGGACACTAACTATGGCTACACCTTC. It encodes CASSFGTDTNYGYTF.

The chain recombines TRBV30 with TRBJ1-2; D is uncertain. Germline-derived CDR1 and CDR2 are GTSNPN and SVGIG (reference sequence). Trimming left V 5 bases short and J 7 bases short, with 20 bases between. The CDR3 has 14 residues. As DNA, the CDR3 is TGTGCCTGGTTGGAGGGCAGTGGAGTCCGTGGCTACACCTTC. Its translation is CAWLEGSGVRGYTF.

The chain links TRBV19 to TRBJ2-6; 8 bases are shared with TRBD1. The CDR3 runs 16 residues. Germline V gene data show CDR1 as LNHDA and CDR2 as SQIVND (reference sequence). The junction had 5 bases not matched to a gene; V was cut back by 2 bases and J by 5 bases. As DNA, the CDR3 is TGTGCCAGTAGTATAACAGGACAGGGCTGGGCCAACGTCCTGACTTTC. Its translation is CASSITGQGWANVLTF. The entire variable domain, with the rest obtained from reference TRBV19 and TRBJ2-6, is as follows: DGGITQSPKYLFRKEGQNVTLSCEQNLNHDAMYWYRQDPGQGLRLIYYSQIVNDFQKGDIAEGYSVSREKKESFPLTVTSAQKNPTAFYLCASSITGQGWANVLTFGAGSRLTVL.

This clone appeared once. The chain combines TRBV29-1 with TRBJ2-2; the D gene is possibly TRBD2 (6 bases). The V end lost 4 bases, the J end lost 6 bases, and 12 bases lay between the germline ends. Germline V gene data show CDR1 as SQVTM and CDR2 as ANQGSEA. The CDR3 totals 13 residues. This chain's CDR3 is CSVAGRPPGELFF. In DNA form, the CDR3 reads TGCAGCGTTGCCGGGAGACCCCCCGGGGAGCTGTTTTTT.

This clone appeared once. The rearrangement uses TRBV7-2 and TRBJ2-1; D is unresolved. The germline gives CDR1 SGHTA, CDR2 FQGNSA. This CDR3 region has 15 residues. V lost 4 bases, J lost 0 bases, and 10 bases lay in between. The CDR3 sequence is CASSSDPNSYNEQFF. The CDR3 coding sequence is TGTGCCAGCAGCTCGGACCCTAACTCCTACAATGAGCAGTTCTTC. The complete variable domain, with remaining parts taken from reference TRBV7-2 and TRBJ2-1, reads GAGVSQSPSNKVTEKGKDVELRCDPISGHTALYWYRQSLGQGLEFLIYFQGNSAPDKSGLPSDRFSAERTGGSVSTLTIQRTQQEDSAVYLCASSSDPNSYNEQFFGPGTRLTVL.